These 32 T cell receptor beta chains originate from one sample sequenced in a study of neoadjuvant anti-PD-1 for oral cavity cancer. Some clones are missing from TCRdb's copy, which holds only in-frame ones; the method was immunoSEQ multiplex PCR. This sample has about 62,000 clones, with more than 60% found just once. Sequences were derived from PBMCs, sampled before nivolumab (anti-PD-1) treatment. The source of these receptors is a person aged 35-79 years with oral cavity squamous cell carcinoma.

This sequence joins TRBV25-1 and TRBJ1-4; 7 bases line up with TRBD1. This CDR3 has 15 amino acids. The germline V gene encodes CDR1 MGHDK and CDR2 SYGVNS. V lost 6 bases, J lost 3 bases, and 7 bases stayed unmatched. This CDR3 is CASRPRGQPNEKLFF. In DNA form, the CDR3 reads TGTGCCAGCAGACCACGGGGACAGCCTAATGAAAAACTGTTTTTT.

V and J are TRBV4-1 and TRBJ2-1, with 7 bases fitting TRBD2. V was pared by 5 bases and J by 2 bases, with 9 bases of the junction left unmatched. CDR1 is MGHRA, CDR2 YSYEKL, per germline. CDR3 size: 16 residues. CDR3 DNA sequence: TGCGCCAGCAGCGTCGAGGCGGGAGCTACCTACAATGAGCAGTTCTTC. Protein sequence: CASSVEAGATYNEQFF.

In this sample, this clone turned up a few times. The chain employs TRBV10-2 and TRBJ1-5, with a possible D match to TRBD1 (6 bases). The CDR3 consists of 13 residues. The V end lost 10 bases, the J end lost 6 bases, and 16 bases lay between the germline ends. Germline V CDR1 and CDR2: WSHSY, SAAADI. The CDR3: CATGEGGGQPQHF. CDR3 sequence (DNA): TGCGCCACCGGGGAGGGAGGGGGTCAGCCCCAGCATTTT.

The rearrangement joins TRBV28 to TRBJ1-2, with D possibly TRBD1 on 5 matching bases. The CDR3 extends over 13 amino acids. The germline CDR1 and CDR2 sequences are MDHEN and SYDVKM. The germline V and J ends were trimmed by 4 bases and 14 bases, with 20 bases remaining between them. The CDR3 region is CASSSGAGTVRTF. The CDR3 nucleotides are TGTGCCAGCAGTTCCGGGGCAGGGACGGTGCGGACCTTC.

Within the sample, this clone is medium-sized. CDR3 amino acids: CASRAGVTGELFF. For the CDR3, the DNA is TGTGCCAGCAGGGCAGGGGTCACCGGGGAGCTGTTTTTT. The chain is built from TRBV2 and TRBJ2-2; perhaps TRBD1 as D (6 bases). From germline, CDR1 is SNHLY and CDR2 FYNNEI. The CDR3 consists of 13 residues. Between the trimmed V and J ends, which lost 6 bases and 4 bases, there was a span of 9 bases.

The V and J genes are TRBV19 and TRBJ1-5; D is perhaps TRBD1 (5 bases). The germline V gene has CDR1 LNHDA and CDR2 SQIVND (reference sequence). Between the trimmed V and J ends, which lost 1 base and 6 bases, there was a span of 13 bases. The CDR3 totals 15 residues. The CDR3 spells CASSIGPGRGQPQHF. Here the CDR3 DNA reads TGTGCCAGTAGTATAGGTCCAGGGAGGGGTCAGCCCCAGCATTTT.

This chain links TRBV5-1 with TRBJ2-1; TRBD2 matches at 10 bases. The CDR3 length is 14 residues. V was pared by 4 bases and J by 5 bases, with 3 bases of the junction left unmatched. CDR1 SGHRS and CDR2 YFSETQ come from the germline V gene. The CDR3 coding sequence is TGCGCCAGCAGCATAAGCGGGAGGGACAATGAGCAGTTCTTC. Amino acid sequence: CASSISGRDNEQFF.

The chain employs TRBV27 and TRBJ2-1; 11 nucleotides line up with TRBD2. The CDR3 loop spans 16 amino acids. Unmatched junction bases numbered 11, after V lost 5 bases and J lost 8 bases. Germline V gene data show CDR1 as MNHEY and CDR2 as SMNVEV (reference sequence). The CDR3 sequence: CASSRGLAGGVDEQFF. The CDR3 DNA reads TGTGCCAGCAGTAGGGGGCTAGCGGGAGGCGTCGATGAGCAGTTCTTC.

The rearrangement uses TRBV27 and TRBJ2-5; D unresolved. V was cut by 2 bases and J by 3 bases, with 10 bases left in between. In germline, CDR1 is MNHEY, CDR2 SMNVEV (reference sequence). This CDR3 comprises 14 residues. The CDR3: CASSLSASKETQYF. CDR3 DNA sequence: TGTGCCAGCAGTTTAAGTGCCTCAAAAGAGACCCAGTACTTC.

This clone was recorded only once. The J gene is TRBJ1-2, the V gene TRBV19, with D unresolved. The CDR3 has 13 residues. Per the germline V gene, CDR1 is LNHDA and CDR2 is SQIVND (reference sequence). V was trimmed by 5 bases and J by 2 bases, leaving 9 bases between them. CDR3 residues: CASSWGANYGYTF. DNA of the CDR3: TGTGCCAGTAGTTGGGGAGCGAACTATGGCTACACCTTC.

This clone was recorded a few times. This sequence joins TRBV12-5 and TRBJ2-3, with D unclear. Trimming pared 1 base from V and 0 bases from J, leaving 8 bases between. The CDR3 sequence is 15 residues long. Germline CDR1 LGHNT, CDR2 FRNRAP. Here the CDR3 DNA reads TGTGCTAGTGGTTTGGGGTCAGCTAGCACAGATACGCAGTATTTT. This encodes CASGLGSASTDTQYF.

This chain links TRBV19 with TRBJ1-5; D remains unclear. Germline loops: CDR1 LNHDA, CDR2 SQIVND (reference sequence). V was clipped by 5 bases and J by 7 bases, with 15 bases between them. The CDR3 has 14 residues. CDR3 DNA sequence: TGTGCCAGTAGTCCGAGCTCCCCGAAACAGCCCCAGCATTTT. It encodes CASSPSSPKQPQHF.

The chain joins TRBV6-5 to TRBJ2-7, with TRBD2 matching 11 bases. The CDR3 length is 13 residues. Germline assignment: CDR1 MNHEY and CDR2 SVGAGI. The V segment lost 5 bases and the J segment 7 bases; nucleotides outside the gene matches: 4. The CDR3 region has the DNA TGTGCCAGCAGTAGGGGACTAGCGGCTGAGCAGTACTTC. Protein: CASSRGLAAEQYF.

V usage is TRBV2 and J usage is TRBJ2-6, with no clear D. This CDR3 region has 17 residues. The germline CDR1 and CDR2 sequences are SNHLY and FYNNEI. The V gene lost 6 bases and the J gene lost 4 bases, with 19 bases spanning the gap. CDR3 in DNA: TGTGCCAGCAGGCGATCAGGAACCCGGTTGGGGGCCAACGTCCTGACTTTC. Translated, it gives CASRRSGTRLGANVLTF.

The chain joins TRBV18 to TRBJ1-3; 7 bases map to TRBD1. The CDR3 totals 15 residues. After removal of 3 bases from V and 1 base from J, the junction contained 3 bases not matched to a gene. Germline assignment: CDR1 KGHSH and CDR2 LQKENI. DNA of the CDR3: TGTGCCAGCTCACCGCCAGGGGGATCTGGAAACACCATATATTTT. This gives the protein CASSPPGGSGNTIYF.

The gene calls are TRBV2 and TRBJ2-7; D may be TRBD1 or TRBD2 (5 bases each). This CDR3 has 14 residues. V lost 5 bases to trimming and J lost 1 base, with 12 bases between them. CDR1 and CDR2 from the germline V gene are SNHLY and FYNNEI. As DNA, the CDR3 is TGTGCCAGCAGTTACCGGGACGGGTCCTACGAGCAGTACTTC. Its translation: CASSYRDGSYEQYF.

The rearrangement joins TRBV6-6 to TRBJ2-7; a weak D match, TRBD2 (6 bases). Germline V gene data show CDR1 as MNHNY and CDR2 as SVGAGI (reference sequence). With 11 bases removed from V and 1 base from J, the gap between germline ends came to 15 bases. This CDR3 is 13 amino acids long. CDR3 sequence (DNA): TGTGCCGCACGAAGCAGCGGGTCCTACGAGCAGTACTTC. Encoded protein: CAARSSGSYEQYF.

As DNA, the CDR3 is TGTGCCAGCAGTCCCCACCTCATTGGGTTCCTTAGGGAAGAGCAGTACTTC. It is translated as CASSPHLIGFLREEQYF. V and J are TRBV27 and TRBJ2-7; D unresolved. This CDR3 has 17 residues. The germline V gene encodes CDR1 MNHEY and CDR2 SMNVEV (reference sequence). The V end was cut by 5 bases, the J end by 7 bases, with 27 bases between.

In DNA form, the CDR3 reads TGTGCCACCAGCAGGGGCAGTAACCTCTATGGCTACACCTTC. Translation gives CATSRGSNLYGYTF. The rearrangement links TRBV15 to TRBJ1-2; no definite D call. Trimming took off 3 bases at V and 4 bases at J, with 12 bases between the two ends. The CDR3 contains 14 residues. Germline V lookup: CDR1 LNHNV, CDR2 YYDKDF (reference sequence). The full variable domain, rest sourced from reference TRBV15 and TRBJ1-2, is DAMVIQNPRYQVTQFGKPVTLSCSQTLNHNVMYWYQQKSSQAPKLLFHYYDKDFNNEADTPDNFQSRRPNTSFCFLDIRSPGLGDTAMYLCATSRGSNLYGYTFGSGTRLTVV.

CDR3 region: CASFDRANTGELFF. Here the CDR3 DNA reads TGTGCCAGCTTTGACAGGGCGAACACCGGGGAGCTGTTTTTT. The chain joins TRBV6-5 to TRBJ2-2, with 7 bases fitting TRBD1. Germline loops: CDR1 MNHEY, CDR2 SVGAGI. The CDR3 has 14 amino acids. The J segment lost 0 bases and the V segment lost 8 bases, leaving 3 bases of the junction unmatched.

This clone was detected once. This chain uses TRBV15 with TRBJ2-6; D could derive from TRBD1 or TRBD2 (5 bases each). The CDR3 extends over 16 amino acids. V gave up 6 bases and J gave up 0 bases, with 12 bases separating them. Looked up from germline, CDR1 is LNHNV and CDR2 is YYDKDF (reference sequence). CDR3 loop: CATRWDGSSGANVLTF. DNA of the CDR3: TGTGCCACCAGGTGGGACGGGTCCTCTGGGGCCAACGTCCTGACTTTC.

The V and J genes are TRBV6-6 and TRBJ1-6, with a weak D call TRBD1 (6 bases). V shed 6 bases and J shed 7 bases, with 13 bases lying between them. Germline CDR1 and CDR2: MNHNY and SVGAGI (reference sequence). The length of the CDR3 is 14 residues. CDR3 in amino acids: CASSPTGNNSPLHF. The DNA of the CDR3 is TGTGCCAGCAGCCCTACAGGGAACAATTCACCCCTCCACTTT.

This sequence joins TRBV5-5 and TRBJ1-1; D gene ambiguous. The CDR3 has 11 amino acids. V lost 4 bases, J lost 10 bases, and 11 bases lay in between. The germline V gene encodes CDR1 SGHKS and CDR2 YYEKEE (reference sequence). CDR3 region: CASSQNLLAFF. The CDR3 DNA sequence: TGTGCCAGCAGCCAGAACTTACTAGCTTTCTTT.

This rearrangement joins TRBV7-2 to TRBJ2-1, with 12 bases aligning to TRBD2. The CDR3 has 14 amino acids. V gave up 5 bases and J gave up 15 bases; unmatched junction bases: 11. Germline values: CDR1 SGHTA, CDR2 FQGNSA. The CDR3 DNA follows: TGTGCCAGCAGCCCAACTCTAGCGGGGGGGCTACGGTTCTTC. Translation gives CASSPTLAGGLRFF.

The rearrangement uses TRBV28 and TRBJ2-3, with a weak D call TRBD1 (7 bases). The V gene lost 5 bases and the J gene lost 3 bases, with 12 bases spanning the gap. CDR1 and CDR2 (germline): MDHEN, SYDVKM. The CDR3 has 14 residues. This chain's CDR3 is CASSEQGRTDTQYF. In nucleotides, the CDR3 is TGTGCCAGCAGTGAACAGGGGAGGACAGATACGCAGTATTTT.

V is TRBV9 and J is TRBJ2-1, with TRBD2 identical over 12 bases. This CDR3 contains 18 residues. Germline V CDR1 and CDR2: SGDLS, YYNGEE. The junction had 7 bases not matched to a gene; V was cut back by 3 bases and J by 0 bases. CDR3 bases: TGTGCCAGCAGCGGCGGGACTAGCGGGCAGAGCTCCTACAATGAGCAGTTCTTC. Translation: CASSGGTSGQSSYNEQFF.

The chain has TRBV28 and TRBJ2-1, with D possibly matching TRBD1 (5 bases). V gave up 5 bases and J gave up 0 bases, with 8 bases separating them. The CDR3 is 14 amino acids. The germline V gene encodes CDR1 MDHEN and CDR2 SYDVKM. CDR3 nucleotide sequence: TGTGCCAGCAGTCTGGACATCTCCTACAATGAGCAGTTCTTC. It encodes CASSLDISYNEQFF.

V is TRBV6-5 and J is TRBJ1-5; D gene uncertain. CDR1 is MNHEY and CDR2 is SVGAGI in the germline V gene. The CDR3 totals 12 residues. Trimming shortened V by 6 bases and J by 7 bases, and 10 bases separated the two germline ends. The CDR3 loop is CASSRVLQPQHF. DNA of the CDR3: TGTGCCAGCAGCCGCGTCCTACAGCCCCAGCATTTT.

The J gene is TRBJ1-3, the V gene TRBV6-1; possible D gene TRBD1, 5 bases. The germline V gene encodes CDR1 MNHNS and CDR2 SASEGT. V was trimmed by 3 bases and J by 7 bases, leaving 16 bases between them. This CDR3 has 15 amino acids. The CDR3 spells CASSETDSLWNTIYF. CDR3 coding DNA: TGTGCCAGCAGTGAGACAGACAGTTTGTGGAACACCATATATTTT.

The CDR3 protein is CASTSPKQGAPNTGELFF. The CDR3 region has the DNA TGTGCCAGCACCTCCCCAAAACAGGGGGCGCCGAACACCGGGGAGCTGTTTTTT. The V call is TRBV2, the J call TRBJ2-2, with 9 bases identical to TRBD1. This CDR3 contains 18 residues. Germline CDR1 and CDR2: SNHLY and FYNNEI. V dropped 7 bases and J dropped 0; count of bases not matched to a gene: 12.

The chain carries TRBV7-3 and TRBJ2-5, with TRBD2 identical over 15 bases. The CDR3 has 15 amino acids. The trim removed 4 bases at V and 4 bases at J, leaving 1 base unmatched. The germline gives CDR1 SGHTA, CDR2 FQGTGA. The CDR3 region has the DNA TGTGCCAGCAGCTCGGGACTAGCGGGAGGAGAGACCCAGTACTTC. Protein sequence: CASSSGLAGGETQYF.

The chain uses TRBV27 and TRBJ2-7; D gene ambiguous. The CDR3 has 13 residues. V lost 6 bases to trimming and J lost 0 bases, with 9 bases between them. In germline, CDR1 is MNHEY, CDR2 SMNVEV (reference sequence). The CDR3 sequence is CASRFGFSYEQYF. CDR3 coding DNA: TGTGCCAGCAGGTTCGGCTTCTCCTACGAGCAGTACTTC.